This T cell receptor beta chain was observed in a study of blood T cell repertoires in COVID-19. The overall study: COVID-19 samples from acute and convalescent phases originated in the United States, Italy and Spain. PBMCs, B-cell-depleted T cells, or T cells provided the cDNA or gDNA that made up the material.

Germline CDR1 SGHTS, CDR2 YDEGEE. The V end was cut by 5 bases, the J end by 1 base, with 8 bases between. The CDR3 has 13 residues. Original analysis: Estimation of nucleated cell counts was performed using reference gene primer amplification. This table comes from immunoSEQ multiplex PCR, and its TCRdb copy is limited to in-frame clones, with some not included. That table furnishes V, J and clone size, whereas the DNA furnished D and trimming. The data show 150,000 or so clones, over 80% seen once. The TCR comes from a woman in her thirties or forties with active or convalescent COVID-19. The J gene is TRBJ2-3, the V gene TRBV5-8; the D is unclear. Sequenced: peripheral blood. The CDR3 loop reads CASRHTGTDTQYF. The CDR3 DNA sequence: TGTGCCAGCAGACATACAGGCACAGATACGCAGTATTTT. The complete variable domain, with remaining parts taken from reference TRBV5-8 and TRBJ2-3, reads EAGVTQSPTHLIKTRGQQATLRCSPISGHTSVYWYQQALGLGLQFLLWYDEGEERNRGNFPPRFSGRQFPNYSSELNVNALELEDSALYLCASRHTGTDTQYFGPGTRLTVL.